This T cell receptor beta chain was identified during a study of long-term antiretroviral therapy in people with HIV. About the research overall: A decade or so separates the oldest specimens from the later 2015 immediate-ART recommendation.

A v3.0 immunoSEQ assay was performed at survey level. Generated by immunoSEQ multiplex PCR, the TCRdb table keeps only in-frame clones and is missing some. The data contain under 25,000 clones, roughly 90% of them singletons. CDR1 is SGHRS, CDR2 YFSETQ, per germline. With 4 bases clipped from V and 3 bases from J, the junction kept 10 bases outside the gene matches. CDR3 length: 15 amino acids. Study-level points and caveats: At every time point, clones expanded before ART dominated the repertoire.

A note on this clone: Its matching antigen is unknown.

The rearrangement joins TRBV5-1 to TRBJ2-7; 7 bases line up with TRBD1. The source of this sequence is a man aged 55 to 69 with HIV. This sample comprised unsorted PBMCs, obtained 0.6 years after starting antiretroviral therapy. The CDR3 reads CASSINPGTDYEQYF. In DNA form, the CDR3 reads TGCGCCAGCAGCATCAACCCCGGGACAGACTACGAGCAGTACTTC. The full variable domain, completed using reference TRBV5-1 and TRBJ2-7, is KAGVTQTPRYLIKTRGQQVTLSCSPISGHRSVSWYQQTPGQGLQFLFEYFSETQRNKGNFPGRFSGRQFSNSRSEMNVSTLELGDSALYLCASSINPGTDYEQYFGPGTRLTVT.